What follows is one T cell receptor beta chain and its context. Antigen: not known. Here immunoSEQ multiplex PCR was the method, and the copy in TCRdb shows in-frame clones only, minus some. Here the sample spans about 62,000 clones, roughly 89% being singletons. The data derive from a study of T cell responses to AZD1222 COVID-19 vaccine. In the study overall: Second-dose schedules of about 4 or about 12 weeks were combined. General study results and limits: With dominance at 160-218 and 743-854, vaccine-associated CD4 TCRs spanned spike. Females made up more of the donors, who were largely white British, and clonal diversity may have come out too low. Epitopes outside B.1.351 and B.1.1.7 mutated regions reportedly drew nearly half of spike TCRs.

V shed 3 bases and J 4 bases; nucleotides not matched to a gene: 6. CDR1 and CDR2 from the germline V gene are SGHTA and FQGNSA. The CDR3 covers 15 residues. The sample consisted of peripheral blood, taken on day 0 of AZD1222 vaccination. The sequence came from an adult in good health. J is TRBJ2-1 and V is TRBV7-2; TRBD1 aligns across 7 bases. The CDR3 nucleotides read TGTGCCAGCAGCTTTGTAACAGGGGATTACAATGAGCAGTTCTTC. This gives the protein CASSFVTGDYNEQFF.